A selection of T cell receptor beta chains follows, all from one sample in a study of post-analysis software for immune sequencing data. TCRdb re-analysed the PCR reads in MiXCR, keeping a single row per CDR3 protein. The profile shows hundreds of thousands of distinct CDR3 sequences, roughly 45% of them singletons. The sequenced sample consisted of blood. The source of these receptors is a girl aged 5-17 years with multiple sclerosis. Both conserved end residues are part of each CDR3. Each record gives: V gene, D gene, J gene, CDR3 protein. A D gene is named only where the DNA matches it firmly.

TRBV7-9	TRBD1	TRBJ1-2	CASSHRDSGPGGYTF
TRBV10-2	TRBD1	TRBJ1-1	CASAGTGSYTEAIF
TRBV12-3/TRBV12-4	TRBD1	TRBJ1-2	CASTPTGARDGYTF
TRBV29-1	NA	TRBJ1-2	CSVLSREGSTNYGYTF
TRBV28	TRBD2	TRBJ2-1	CASSFQSSGSTNEQFF
TRBV28	NA	TRBJ2-7	CASSPTGTRRAKGLVGEQYF
TRBV28	TRBD1	TRBJ2-5	CASSPGTGSVVTQYF
TRBV7-2	NA	TRBJ1-6	CASTGTNSPLHF
TRBV29-1	NA	TRBJ1-2	CSVDDGRYGYTF
TRBV20-1	TRBD1	TRBJ2-5	CSAIPGQGGETQYF
TRBV19	NA	TRBJ1-5	CASKVTGYGNQPQHF
TRBV28	NA	TRBJ1-1	CASHKTGNTEAFF
TRBV7-3	NA	TRBJ2-1	CASSLVGRNNEQFF
TRBV29-1	NA	TRBJ1-1	CSVEDAGEAFF
TRBV28	TRBD1	TRBJ2-3	CASSNRGARDTQYF
TRBV7-3	TRBD2	TRBJ2-1	CASSPNGRAGSYNEQFF
TRBV6-1	NA	TRBJ1-1	CASSGGYGIRNTEAFF
TRBV27	NA	TRBJ2-1	CAGSSSYEQFF
TRBV11-1	NA	TRBJ2-3	CASSSYRELDTQYF
TRBV7-8	TRBD2	TRBJ2-3	CASSWPLAGAGTDTQYF
TRBV6-6	NA	TRBJ2-1	CASTKARSGEQFF
TRBV20-1	NA	TRBJ2-3	CSAPGRDSTDTQYF
TRBV4-2	TRBD2	TRBJ2-6	CASSQDGTSSGANVLTF
TRBV5-1	NA	TRBJ2-3	CASSFPRVTDTQYF
TRBV11-2	NA	TRBJ1-2	CASSFRDITERGGYTF
TRBV12-3/TRBV12-4	NA	TRBJ2-7	CASSLVVGASGREQYF
TRBV20-1	NA	TRBJ1-5	CSARGGNGNQPQHF
TRBV28	TRBD1	TRBJ2-7	CASSFSRDRAYEQYF
TRBV24-1	TRBD2	TRBJ2-7	CATSEARTSGNIYEQYF
TRBV5-6	NA	TRBJ1-5	CASSLTGIGNQPQHF
TRBV7-2	NA	TRBJ2-3	CASSPPSDTQYF
TRBV7-8	NA	TRBJ1-2	CASSLEPANYGYTF
TRBV7-6	TRBD1	TRBJ2-3	CATSGGGQFTDTQYF
TRBV5-1	NA	TRBJ2-1	CASSADSTHNEQFF
TRBV3-1	TRBD2	NA	CASSQALAGGEQYF
TRBV7-2	NA	TRBJ1-5	CASSLRGTPVNQPQHF
TRBV20-1	NA	TRBJ2-7	CSARDIGWGHTTYEQYF
TRBV27	TRBD1	TRBJ1-2	CASSYKGADDGYTF
TRBV6-4	NA	TRBJ1-1	CASSDASSPAEAFF
TRBV5-1	TRBD2	TRBJ2-1	CASSLRGLVAYNEQFF
TRBV20-1	NA	TRBJ2-4	CSGIKGQADIQYF
TRBV5-5	NA	TRBJ1-4	CASSLRDEKLFF
TRBV20-1	TRBD1	TRBJ1-1	CSALGQGFYTEAFF
TRBV6-5	TRBD2	TRBJ2-1	CASSYSGGSGANEQFF
TRBV28	TRBD2	TRBJ2-5	CASSSGTSGTGETQYF
TRBV5-1	TRBD2	TRBJ2-2	CASSQKRGTGRGPGELFF
TRBV11-2	NA	TRBJ1-5	CASSPMSDSNQPQHF
TRBV29-1	NA	TRBJ2-5	CSVEDRGDGLETQYF
TRBV15	TRBD1	TRBJ1-1	CATRAVRQGPVNTEAFF
TRBV12-3/TRBV12-4	NA	TRBJ1-1	CASISETGHRNTEAFF
TRBV20-1	NA	TRBJ2-7	CSAPTSTSSYEQYF
TRBV5-5	NA	TRBJ1-2	CASSLGTISYGYTF
TRBV7-9	TRBD1	TRBJ1-1	CASSLLQGATEAFF
TRBV12-3/TRBV12-4	NA	TRBJ2-3	CASSFADTQYF
TRBV7-2	TRBD2	NA	CASSLVGTSGNEQYF
TRBV12-3/TRBV12-4	NA	TRBJ2-5	CASSFFTGTKETQYF
TRBV20-1	NA	TRBJ1-4	CSARDPGRETNEKLFF
TRBV7-8	NA	TRBJ2-3	CASSLAILARTDTQYF
TRBV5-1	TRBD2	TRBJ2-3	CASSLDSGLAGDTQYF
TRBV2	TRBD2	TRBJ2-6	CASSEARPGLAGVSGANVLTF